This TCR beta chain was found in a study of blood T cell repertoires in COVID-19 (TCRdb year 2020). For the study in its entirety: Samples covering the acute and convalescent phases of COVID-19 were provided by collaborators in the United States, Italy and Spain. The prospective study material was composed of cDNA or gDNA derived from T cells, B-cell-depleted T cells, or PBMCs. The dataset comprised deeply sampled blood TCRbeta repertoires from subjects exposed to, actively infected with, or recovered from COVID-19. The repertoires were released in a freely available public database meant as a resource for research on the immune response to SARS-CoV-2. The samples were drawn from two sources: the first 160 participants of the ongoing ImmuneRACE study, and 1,200 or so subjects contributed by 6 global collaborators. A de-identified subject ID, COVID-19 status, age in years and sex were almost always included in the sample metadata. Where available, HLA class I and class II types were obtained from metadata supplied by the sample provider rather than from assay-based typing. The research as a whole found: The quantity of clinical and demographic metadata differed by source and by participant and was supplied without curation.

V is trimmed back by 3 bases and J by 4 bases, and the junction contains 6 bases that no gene match accounts for. The germline V gene specifies MDHEN as CDR1 and SYDVKM as CDR2. CDR3 length: 16 amino acids, cysteine to phenylalanine. Of all the DNA, just the CDR3 is kept, 48 bases in frame from base 1. At one collaborating source in Seattle, patients were enrolled during active infection and were followed longitudinally through the course of disease. The collaborating institutions used their own protocols to collect whole blood in K2EDTA tubes. For TCRbeta analysis, collaborator samples were shipped as frozen whole blood, as isolated PBMCs, or as DNA extracted from either sample type. The immunoSEQ Assay, a bias-controlled multiplex PCR, was used to amplify TCRbeta CDR3 regions from genomic DNA. Per the source publication's procedure: Nucleated cell counts per sample were estimated from amplification of reference gene primers within the assay. To quantify the absolute abundance of each unique TCRbeta CDR3 rearrangement, sequence reads were collapsed and filtered. For each sample, productive Simpson clonality was calculated by taking the square root of Simpson's diversity index across productive rearrangements. TCRdb carries this immuneACCESS record with in-frame sequences only. Its versions omit some clonotypes, under half of them owing to an unresolved V gene in the studies checked, with the rest unexplained. V and J calls and clone size are as listed in that table; D and trimming were resolved from the DNA. The table for this sample lists fewer than 350,000 clones; roughly 89% of them were counted only once. Around 10% of the sample is taken by the ten largest.

Notes on this clone: Its antigen target is currently unknown. No much larger clone exists at a distance of one base, and base qualities are not known.

This clonotype was obtained from a young man with COVID-19, enrolled during active disease. The sample consisted of peripheral blood. The chain is made from TRBV28 and TRBJ1-1; 12 bases in between match TRBD1. The DNA is as follows: TGTGCCAGCAGTTTGGGGGGACAGGGGGCGCTCACTGAAGCTTTCTTT. Translation gives CASSLGGQGALTEAFF.